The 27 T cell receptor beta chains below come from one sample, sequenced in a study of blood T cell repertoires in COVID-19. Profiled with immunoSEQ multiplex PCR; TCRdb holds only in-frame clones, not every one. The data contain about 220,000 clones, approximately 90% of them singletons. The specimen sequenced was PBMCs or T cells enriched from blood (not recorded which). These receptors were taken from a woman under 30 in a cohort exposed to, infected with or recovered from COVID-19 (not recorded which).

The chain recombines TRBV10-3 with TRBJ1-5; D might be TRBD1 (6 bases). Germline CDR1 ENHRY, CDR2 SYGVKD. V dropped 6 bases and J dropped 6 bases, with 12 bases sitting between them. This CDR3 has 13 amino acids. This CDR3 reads CAIRKLTGQPQHF. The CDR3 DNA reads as TGTGCCATCAGGAAATTGACAGGTCAGCCCCAGCATTTT.

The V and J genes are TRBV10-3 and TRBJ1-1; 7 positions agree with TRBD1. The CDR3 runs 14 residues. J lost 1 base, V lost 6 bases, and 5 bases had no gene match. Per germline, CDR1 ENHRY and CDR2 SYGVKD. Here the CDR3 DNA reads TGTGCCATCAGCGACGGGACAGCGAACACTGAAGCTTTCTTT. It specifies CAISDGTANTEAFF.

The CDR3 sequence is CASSQGGGSGNTIYF. CDR3 coding DNA: TGCGCCAGCAGCCAAGGAGGCGGCTCTGGAAACACCATATATTTT. The chain carries TRBV4-1 and TRBJ1-3, with unresolved D. The CDR3 is 15 amino acids. V shed 1 base and J shed 0 bases, with 7 bases lying between them. CDR1 and CDR2 from the germline V gene are MGHRA and YSYEKL.

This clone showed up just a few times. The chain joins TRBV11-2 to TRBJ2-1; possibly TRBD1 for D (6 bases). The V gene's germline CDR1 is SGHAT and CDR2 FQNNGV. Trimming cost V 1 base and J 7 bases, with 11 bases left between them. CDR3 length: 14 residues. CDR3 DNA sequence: TGTGCCAGCAGCTTAGTTGGGACAAGAAATGAGCAGTTCTTC. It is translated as CASSLVGTRNEQFF.

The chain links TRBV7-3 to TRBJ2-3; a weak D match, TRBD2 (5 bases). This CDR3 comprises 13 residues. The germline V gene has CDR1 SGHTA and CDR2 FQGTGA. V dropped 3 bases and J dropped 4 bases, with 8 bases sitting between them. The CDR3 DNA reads TGTGCCAGCAGCTTTACTAGAGCAGATACGCAGTATTTT. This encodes CASSFTRADTQYF.

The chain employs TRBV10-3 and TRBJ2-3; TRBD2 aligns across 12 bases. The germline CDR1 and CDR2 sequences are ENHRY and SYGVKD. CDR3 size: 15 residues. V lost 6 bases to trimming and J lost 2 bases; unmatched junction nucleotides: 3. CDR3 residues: CAIRTSGGNTDTQYF. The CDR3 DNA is TGTGCCATCAGGACTAGCGGGGGAAACACAGATACGCAGTATTTT.

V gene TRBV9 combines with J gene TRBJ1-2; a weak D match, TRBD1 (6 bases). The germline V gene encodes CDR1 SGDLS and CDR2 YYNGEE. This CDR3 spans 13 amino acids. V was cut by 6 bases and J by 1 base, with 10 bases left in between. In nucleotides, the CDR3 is TGTGCCAGCACCCCGGACAGTAACTATGGCTACACCTTC. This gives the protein CASTPDSNYGYTF.

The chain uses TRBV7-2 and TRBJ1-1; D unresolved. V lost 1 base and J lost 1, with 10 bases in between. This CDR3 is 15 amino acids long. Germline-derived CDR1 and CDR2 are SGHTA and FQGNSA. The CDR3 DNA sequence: TGTGCCAGCAGCTTAGATTTTAACAGGAACACTGAAGCTTTCTTT. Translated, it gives CASSLDFNRNTEAFF.

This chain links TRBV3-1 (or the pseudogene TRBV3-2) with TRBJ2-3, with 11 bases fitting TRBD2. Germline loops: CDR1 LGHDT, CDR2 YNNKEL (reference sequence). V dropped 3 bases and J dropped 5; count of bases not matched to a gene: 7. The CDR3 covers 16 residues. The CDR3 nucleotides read TGTGCCAGCAGCCAGGCTAGCGGGGGGCAGGGAGATACGCAGTATTTT. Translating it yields CASSQASGGQGDTQYF.

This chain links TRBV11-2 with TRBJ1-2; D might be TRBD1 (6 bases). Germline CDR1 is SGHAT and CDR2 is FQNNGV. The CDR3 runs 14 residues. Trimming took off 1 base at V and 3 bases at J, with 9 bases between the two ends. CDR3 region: CASSLAQGDYGYTF. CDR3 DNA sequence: TGTGCCAGCAGCTTAGCACAGGGTGACTATGGCTACACCTTC. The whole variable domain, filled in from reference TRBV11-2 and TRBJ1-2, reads EAGVAQSPRYKIIEKRQSVAFWCNPISGHATLYWYQQILGQGPKLLIQFQNNGVVDDSQLPKDRFSAERLKGVDSTLKIQPAKLEDSAVYLCASSLAQGDYGYTFGSGTRLTVV.

The CDR3 nucleotides are TGTGCCAGCAGTTTACAGGCGTTCACCGGGGAGCTGTTTTTT. Encoded protein: CASSLQAFTGELFF. V usage is TRBV28 and J usage is TRBJ2-2, with unresolved D. The germline CDR1 and CDR2 sequences are MDHEN and SYDVKM. Trimming took off 2 bases at V and 4 bases at J, with 8 bases between the two ends. The CDR3 length is 14 residues.

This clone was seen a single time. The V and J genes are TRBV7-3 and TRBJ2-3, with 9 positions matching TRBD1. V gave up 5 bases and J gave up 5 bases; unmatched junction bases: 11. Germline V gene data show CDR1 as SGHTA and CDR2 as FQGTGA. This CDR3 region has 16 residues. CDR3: CASSPGTGSPVDTQYF. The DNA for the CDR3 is TGTGCCAGCAGCCCCGGGACAGGGAGCCCTGTAGATACGCAGTATTTT. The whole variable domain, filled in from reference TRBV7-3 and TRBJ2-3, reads GAGVSQTPSNKVTEKGKYVELRCDPISGHTALYWYRQSLGQGPEFLIYFQGTGAADDSGLPNDRFFAVRPEGSVSTLKIQRTERGDSAVYLCASSPGTGSPVDTQYFGPGTRLTVL.

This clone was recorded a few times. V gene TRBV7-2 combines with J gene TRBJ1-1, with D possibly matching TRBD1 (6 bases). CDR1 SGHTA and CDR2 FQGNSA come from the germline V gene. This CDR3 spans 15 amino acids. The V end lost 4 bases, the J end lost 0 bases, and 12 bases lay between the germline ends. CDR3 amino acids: CASSSRGRVNTEAFF. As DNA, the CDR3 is TGTGCCAGCAGCTCCAGGGGCAGGGTGAACACTGAAGCTTTCTTT.

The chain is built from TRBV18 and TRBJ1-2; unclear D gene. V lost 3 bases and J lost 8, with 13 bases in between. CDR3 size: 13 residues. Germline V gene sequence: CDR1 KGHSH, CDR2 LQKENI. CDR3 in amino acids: CASSPSAGWGYTF. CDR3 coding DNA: TGTGCCAGCTCACCTTCCGCGGGTTGGGGCTACACCTTC.

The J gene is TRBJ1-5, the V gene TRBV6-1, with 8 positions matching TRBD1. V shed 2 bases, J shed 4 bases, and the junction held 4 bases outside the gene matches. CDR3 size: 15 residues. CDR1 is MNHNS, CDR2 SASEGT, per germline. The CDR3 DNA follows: TGTGCCAGCAGTGAAAAGGACAGGGCTAATCAGCCCCAGCATTTT. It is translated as CASSEKDRANQPQHF.

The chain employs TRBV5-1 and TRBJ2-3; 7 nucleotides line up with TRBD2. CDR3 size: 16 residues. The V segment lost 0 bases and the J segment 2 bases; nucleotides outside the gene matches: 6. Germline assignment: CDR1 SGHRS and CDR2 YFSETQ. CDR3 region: CASSLGSSGPTDTQYF. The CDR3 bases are TGCGCCAGCAGCTTGGGGTCTAGCGGACCCACAGATACGCAGTATTTT.

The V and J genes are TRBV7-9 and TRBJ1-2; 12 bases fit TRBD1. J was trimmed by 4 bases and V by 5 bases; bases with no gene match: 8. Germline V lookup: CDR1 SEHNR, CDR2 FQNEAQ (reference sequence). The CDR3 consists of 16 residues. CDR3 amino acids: CASSLRDRGLPYGYTF. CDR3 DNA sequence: TGTGCCAGCAGCCTCCGGGACAGGGGGCTTCCCTATGGCTACACCTTC.

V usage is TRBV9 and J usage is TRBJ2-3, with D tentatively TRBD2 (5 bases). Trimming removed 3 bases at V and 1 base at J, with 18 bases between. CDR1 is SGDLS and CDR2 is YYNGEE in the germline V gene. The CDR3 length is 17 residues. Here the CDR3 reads CASSERLSGWGTDTQYF. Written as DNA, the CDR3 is TGTGCCAGCAGCGAGAGATTAAGCGGATGGGGCACAGATACGCAGTATTTT.

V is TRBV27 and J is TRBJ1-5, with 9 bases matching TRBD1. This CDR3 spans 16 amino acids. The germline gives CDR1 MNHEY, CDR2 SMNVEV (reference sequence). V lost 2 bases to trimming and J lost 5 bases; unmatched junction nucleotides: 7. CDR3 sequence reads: CASSLRGDRVHQPQHF. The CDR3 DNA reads TGTGCCAGCAGTTTAAGGGGGGACAGGGTACATCAGCCCCAGCATTTT.

CDR3 in amino acids: CASSVVNSGSLTGELFF. The CDR3 coding sequence is TGTGCCAGCAGCGTAGTGAATAGCGGGAGTCTAACCGGGGAGCTGTTTTTT. The chain employs TRBV9 and TRBJ2-2; TRBD2 agrees at 9 bases. J was trimmed by 5 bases and V by 0 bases; bases with no gene match: 8. CDR3 size: 17 residues. Germline V gene lookup returns CDR1 SGDLS and CDR2 YYNGEE.

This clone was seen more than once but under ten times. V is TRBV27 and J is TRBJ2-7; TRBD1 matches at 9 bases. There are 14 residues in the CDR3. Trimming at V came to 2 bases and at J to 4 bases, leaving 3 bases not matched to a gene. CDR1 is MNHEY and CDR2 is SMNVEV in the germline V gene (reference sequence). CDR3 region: CASSLTGGFYEQYF. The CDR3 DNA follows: TGTGCCAGCAGTTTAACAGGGGGCTTTTACGAGCAGTACTTC.

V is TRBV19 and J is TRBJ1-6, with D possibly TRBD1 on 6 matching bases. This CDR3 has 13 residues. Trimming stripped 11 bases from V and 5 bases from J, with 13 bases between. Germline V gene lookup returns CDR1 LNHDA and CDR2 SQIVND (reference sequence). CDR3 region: CASGQTNNSPLHF. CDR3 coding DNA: TGTGCCTCCGGACAGACGAATAATTCACCCCTCCACTTT.

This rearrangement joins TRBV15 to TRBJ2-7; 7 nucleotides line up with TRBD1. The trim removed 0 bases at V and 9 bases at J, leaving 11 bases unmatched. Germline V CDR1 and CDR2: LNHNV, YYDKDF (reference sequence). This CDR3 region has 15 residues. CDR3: CATSRDLDRRVRQYF. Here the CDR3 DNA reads TGTGCCACCAGCAGAGATTTGGACAGGCGCGTCCGGCAGTACTTC. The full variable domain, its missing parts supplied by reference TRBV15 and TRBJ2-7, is DAMVIQNPRYQVTQFGKPVTLSCSQTLNHNVMYWYQQKSSQAPKLLFHYYDKDFNNEADTPDNFQSRRPNTSFCFLDIRSPGLGDTAMYLCATSRDLDRRVRQYFGPGTRLTVT.

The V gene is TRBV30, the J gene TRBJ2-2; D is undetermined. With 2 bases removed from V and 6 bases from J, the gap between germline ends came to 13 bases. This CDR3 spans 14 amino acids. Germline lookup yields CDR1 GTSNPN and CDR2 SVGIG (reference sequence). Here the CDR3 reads CAWSRGSTAGELFF. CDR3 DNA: TGTGCCTGGAGTCGAGGAAGTACGGCCGGGGAGCTGTTTTTT.

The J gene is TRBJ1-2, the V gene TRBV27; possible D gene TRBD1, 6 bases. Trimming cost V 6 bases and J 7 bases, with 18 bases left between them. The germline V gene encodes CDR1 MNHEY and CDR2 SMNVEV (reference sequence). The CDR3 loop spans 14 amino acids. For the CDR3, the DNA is TGTGCCAGCAGCCTCCGAGGGACATCAGTTGGCTACACCTTC. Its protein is CASSLRGTSVGYTF.

The CDR3 sequence is CASSPVGGGGRNEKLFF. The CDR3 coding sequence is TGTGCCAGCAGCCCCGTCGGAGGGGGCGGACGAAATGAAAAACTGTTTTTT. V gene TRBV7-9 combines with J gene TRBJ1-4, with TRBD1 identical over 7 bases. This CDR3 region has 17 residues. With V trimmed by 5 bases and J by 5 bases, 14 bases remained unmatched. From germline, CDR1 is SEHNR and CDR2 FQNEAQ (reference sequence).

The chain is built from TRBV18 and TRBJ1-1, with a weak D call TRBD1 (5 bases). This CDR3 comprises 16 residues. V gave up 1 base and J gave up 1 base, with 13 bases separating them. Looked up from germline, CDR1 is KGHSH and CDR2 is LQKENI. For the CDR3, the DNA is TGTGCCAGCTCACCACTTTTAACAGGCCAGAACACTGAAGCTTTCTTT. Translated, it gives CASSPLLTGQNTEAFF.